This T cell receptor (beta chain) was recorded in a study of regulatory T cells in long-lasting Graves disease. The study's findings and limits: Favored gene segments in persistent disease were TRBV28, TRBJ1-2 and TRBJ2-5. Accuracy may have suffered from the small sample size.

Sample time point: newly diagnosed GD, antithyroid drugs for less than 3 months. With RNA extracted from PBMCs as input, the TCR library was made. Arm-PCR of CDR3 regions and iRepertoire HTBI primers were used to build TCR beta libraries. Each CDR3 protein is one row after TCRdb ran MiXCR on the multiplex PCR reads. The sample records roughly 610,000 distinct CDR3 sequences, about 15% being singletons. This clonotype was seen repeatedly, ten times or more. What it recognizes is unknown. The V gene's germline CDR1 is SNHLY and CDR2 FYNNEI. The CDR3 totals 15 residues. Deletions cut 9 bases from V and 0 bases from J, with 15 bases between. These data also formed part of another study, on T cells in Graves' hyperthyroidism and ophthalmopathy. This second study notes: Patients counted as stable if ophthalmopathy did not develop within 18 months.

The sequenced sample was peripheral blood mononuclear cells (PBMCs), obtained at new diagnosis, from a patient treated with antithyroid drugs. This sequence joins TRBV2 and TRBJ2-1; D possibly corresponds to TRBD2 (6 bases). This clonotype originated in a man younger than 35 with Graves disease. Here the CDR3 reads CASDAGFSSYNEQFF. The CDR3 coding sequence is TGTGCCAGTGACGCGGGATTCAGCTCCTACAATGAGCAGTTCTTC.